This T cell receptor beta chain was documented in a study of T cells in Graves' hyperthyroidism and ophthalmopathy. Study in general: The initial diagnosis was the point when peripheral blood was collected, ahead of any treatment. Overall study findings and caveats: In blood, most of the thyroid clonotypes expanded above 0.001 were also present.

The CDR3 is 15 amino acids. The germline V gene has CDR1 MGHDK and CDR2 SYGVNS. The V end was cut by 1 base, the J end by 5 bases, with 14 bases between. Many counts were recorded for this clonotype. The antigen is unknown. Researchers amplified the TCR beta CDR3 regions from RNA transcripts. A first-round RT-PCR of the TCR CDR3 used the HTBI primer set. TCRdb independently ran MiXCR on the multiplex PCR reads; one entry per CDR3 protein. In the table there are about 260,000 distinct CDR3 sequences, less than 30% of which are singletons. Any symptoms of ophthalmopathy came after the first hyperthyroidism diagnosis, from which the blood sample dates.

The V and J genes are TRBV25-1 and TRBJ2-5; tentatively, D is TRBD2 (7 bases). This TCR came from a man aged 35 to 55 with Graves' hyperthyroidism that later progressed to Graves' ophthalmopathy. The sample comprised blood. The CDR3 protein is CASSESGGRRETQYF. CDR3 bases: TGTGCCAGCAGTGAATCCGGGGGGCGCCGGGAGACCCAGTACTTC.